Given below is one T cell receptor beta chain in context. This sample was taken from a study of blood T cell repertoires in COVID-19. The overall study: Acute and convalescent COVID-19 specimens originated in the United States, Italy and Spain. T cells, B-cell-depleted T cells, or PBMCs supplied cDNA or gDNA.

Only in-frame clones appear in the TCRdb table, and some are missing; sequencing was by immunoSEQ multiplex PCR. The sample has roughly 230,000 clones; 85% are singletons. Cohorts were determined from participant-reported clinical history. Trimming at V came to 8 bases and at J to 6 bases, leaving 12 bases not matched to a gene. The germline V gene encodes CDR1 SGHAT and CDR2 FQDESV (reference sequence). This CDR3 spans 15 amino acids. What was sequenced was PBMCs or T cells enriched from blood (not recorded which). This chain connects TRBV11-1 to TRBJ2-1; 8 bases map to TRBD1. This clonotype was sampled from a woman aged 50 to 60 who had been exposed to COVID-19. The CDR3 nucleotides read TGTGCCAGCGGAGACCGGGACAGGTTAATCAATGAGCAGTTCTTC. The encoded protein is CASGDRDRLINEQFF.